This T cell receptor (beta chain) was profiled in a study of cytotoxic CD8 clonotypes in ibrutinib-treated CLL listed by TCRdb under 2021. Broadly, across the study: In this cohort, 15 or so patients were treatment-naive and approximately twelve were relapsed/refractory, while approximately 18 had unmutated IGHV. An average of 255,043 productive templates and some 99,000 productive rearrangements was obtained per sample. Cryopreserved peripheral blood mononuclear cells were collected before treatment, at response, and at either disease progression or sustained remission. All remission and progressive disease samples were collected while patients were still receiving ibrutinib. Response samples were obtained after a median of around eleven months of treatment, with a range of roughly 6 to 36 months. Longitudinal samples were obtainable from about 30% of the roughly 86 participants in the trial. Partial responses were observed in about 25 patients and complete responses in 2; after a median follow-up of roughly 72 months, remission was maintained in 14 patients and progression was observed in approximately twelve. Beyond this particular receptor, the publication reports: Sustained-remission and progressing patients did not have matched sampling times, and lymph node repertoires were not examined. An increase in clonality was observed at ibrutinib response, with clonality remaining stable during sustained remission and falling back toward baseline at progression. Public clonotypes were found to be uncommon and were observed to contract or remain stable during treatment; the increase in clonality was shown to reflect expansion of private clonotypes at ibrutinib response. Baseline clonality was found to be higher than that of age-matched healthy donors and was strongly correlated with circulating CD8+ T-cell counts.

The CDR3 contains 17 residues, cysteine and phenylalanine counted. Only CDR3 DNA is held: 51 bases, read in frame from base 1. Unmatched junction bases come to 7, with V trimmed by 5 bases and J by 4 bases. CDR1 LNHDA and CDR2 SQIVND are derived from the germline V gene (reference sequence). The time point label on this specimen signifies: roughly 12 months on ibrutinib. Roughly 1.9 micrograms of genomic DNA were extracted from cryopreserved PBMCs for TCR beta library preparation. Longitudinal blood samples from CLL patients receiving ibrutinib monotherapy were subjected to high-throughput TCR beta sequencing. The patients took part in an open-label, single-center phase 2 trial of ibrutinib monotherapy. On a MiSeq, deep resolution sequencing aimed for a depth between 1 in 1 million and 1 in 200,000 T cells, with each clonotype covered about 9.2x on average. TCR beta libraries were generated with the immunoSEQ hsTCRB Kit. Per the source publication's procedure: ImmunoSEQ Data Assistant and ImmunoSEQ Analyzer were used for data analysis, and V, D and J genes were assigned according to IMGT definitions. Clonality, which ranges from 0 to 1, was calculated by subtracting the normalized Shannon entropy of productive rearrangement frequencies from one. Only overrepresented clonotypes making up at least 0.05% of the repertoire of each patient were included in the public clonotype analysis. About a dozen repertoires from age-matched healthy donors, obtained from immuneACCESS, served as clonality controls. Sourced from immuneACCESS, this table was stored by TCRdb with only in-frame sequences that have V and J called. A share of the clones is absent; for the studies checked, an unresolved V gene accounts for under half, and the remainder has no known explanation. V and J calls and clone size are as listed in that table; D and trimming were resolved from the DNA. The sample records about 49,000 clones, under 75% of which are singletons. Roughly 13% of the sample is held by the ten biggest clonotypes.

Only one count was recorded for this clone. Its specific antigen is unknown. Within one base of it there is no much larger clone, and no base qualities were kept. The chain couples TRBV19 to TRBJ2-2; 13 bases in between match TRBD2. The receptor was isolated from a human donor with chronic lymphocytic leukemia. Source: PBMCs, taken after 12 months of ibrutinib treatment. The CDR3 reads CASSLRTSGGSTGELFF. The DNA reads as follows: TGTGCCAGTAGTCTAAGGACTAGCGGGGGATCCACCGGGGAGCTGTTTTTT.